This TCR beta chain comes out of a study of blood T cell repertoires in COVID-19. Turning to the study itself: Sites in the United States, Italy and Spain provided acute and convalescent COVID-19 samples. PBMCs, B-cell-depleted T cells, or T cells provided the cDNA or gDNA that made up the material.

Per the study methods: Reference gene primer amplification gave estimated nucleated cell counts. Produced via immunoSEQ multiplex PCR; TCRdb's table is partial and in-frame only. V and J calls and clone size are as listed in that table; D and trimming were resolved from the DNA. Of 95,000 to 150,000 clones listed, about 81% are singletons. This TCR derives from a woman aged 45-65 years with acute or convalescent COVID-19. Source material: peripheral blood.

The CDR3 bases are TGTGCCAGCAGCTTAGTAGGTACAGCCAAGTACAATGAGCAGTTCTTC. Residues: CASSLVGTAKYNEQFF. The chain recombines TRBV11-3 with TRBJ2-1; no clear D gene. V lost 1 base, J lost 4 bases, and 14 bases lay in between. Germline loops: CDR1 SGHNT, CDR2 YENEEA. CDR3 length: 16 residues.